These T cell receptor beta chains were read from a single sample in a study of beta chain features in type 1 diabetes. TCRdb's table, derived via immunoSEQ multiplex PCR, lists solely in-frame clones and lacks some. The table includes about 140,000 clones, roughly 9.3% detected once. The specimen sequenced was central memory CD4+ T cells from blood. The receptors here all came from a woman in her 40s in good health. Both conserved end residues are part of each CDR3. The D gene is left open where the match is weak. Where a row states a size, it is once, few, many or the class of an expanded clone; other rows omit it.

clone size: few
V gene: TRBV10-3
D gene: TRBD1
J gene: TRBJ1-2
CDR3 protein: CAISAYGQGRGDGYTF
CDR3 DNA: TGTGCCATCAGTGCCTATGGACAGGGACGTGGAGATGGCTACACCTTC

clone size: .
V gene: TRBV5-1
D gene: TRBD1
J gene: TRBJ2-5
CDR3 protein: CASRLTGGYQETQYF
CDR3 DNA: TGCGCCAGCAGGCTGACAGGGGGGTACCAAGAGACCCAGTACTTC

clone size: .
V gene: TRBV27
D gene: TRBD1
J gene: TRBJ2-6
CDR3 protein: CASSARTGSPGANVLTF
CDR3 DNA: TGTGCCAGCAGTGCCCGGACAGGGAGTCCTGGGGCCAACGTCCTGACTTTC

clone size: few
V gene: TRBV4-1
D gene: TRBD1
J gene: TRBJ2-3
CDR3 protein: CASSLWETGTTDTQYF
CDR3 DNA: TGCGCCAGCAGCCTTTGGGAGACAGGGACCACAGATACGCAGTATTTT

clone size: few
V gene: TRBV5-1
D gene: .
J gene: TRBJ2-2
CDR3 protein: CASSLQGTGELFF
CDR3 DNA: TGCGCCAGCAGCTTACAGGGAACCGGGGAGCTGTTTTTT

clone size: .
V gene: TRBV28
D gene: .
J gene: TRBJ1-3
CDR3 protein: CASKKSDGTIYF
CDR3 DNA: TGTGCCAGCAAAAAGAGCGATGGGACCATATATTTT

clone size: few
V gene: TRBV2
D gene: .
J gene: TRBJ2-2
CDR3 protein: CASSEAGVVATGELFF
CDR3 DNA: TGTGCCAGCAGTGAAGCCGGGGTGGTGGCCACCGGGGAGCTGTTTTTT

clone size: .
V gene: TRBV5-1
D gene: TRBD2
J gene: TRBJ2-1
CDR3 protein: CASSPTSGGTNEQFF
CDR3 DNA: TGCGCCAGCAGCCCAACTAGCGGGGGGACCAATGAGCAGTTCTTC

clone size: few
V gene: TRBV7-2
D gene: .
J gene: TRBJ1-6
CDR3 protein: CASSLPLGGRAYNSPLHF
CDR3 DNA: TGTGCCAGCAGCTTACCCCTGGGCGGGCGCGCCTATAATTCACCCCTCCACTTT

clone size: .
V gene: TRBV18
D gene: .
J gene: TRBJ1-4
CDR3 protein: CASSPPLGVGEKLFF
CDR3 DNA: TGTGCCAGCTCACCACCGTTGGGAGTTGGGGAAAAACTGTTTTTT

clone size: .
V gene: TRBV18
D gene: .
J gene: TRBJ2-7
CDR3 protein: CASSPPSGKSYEQYF
CDR3 DNA: TGTGCCAGCTCACCACCATCAGGGAAGTCCTACGAGCAGTACTTC

clone size: .
V gene: TRBV2
D gene: .
J gene: TRBJ1-6
CDR3 protein: CASSYGNSPLHF
CDR3 DNA: TGTGCCAGCAGTTACGGGAATTCACCCCTCCACTTT

clone size: many
V gene: TRBV5-4
D gene: TRBD2
J gene: TRBJ2-7
CDR3 protein: CASGTTPYEQYF
CDR3 DNA: TGTGCCAGCGGGACTACCCCCTACGAGCAGTACTTC

clone size: few
V gene: TRBV14
D gene: .
J gene: TRBJ2-1
CDR3 protein: CASSQELSGNEQFF
CDR3 DNA: TGTGCCAGCAGCCAAGAACTTTCAGGGAATGAGCAGTTCTTC

clone size: few
V gene: TRBV7-2
D gene: TRBD2
J gene: TRBJ2-1
CDR3 protein: CASSLVFAGGAYNEQFF
CDR3 DNA: TGTGCCAGCAGCTTAGTCTTTGCGGGGGGGGCGTACAATGAGCAGTTCTTC

clone size: few
V gene: TRBV2
D gene: .
J gene: TRBJ1-1
CDR3 protein: CASMRGFPSNTEAFF
CDR3 DNA: TGTGCCAGCATGCGCGGCTTCCCGTCGAACACTGAAGCTTTCTTT

clone size: few
V gene: TRBV6-6
D gene: TRBD1
J gene: TRBJ2-3
CDR3 protein: CASSLPGQRQYF
CDR3 DNA: TGTGCCAGCAGCCTACCGGGACAGCGTCAGTATTTT

clone size: .
V gene: TRBV5-1
D gene: TRBD2
J gene: TRBJ2-1
CDR3 protein: CASSARGGGGTNEQFF
CDR3 DNA: TGCGCCAGCAGCGCCCGGGGTGGCGGGGGGACAAATGAGCAGTTCTTC

clone size: .
V gene: TRBV15
D gene: TRBD1
J gene: TRBJ2-1
CDR3 protein: CATSRAGQAVGNEQFF
CDR3 DNA: TGTGCCACCAGCAGAGCAGGACAGGCCGTCGGGAATGAGCAGTTCTTC

clone size: .
V gene: TRBV19
D gene: .
J gene: TRBJ2-7
CDR3 protein: CASRPTSGSYEQYF
CDR3 DNA: TGTGCCAGCCGCCCCACCAGCGGCTCCTACGAGCAGTACTTC

clone size: .
V gene: TRBV14
D gene: .
J gene: TRBJ2-7
CDR3 protein: CASSQSMQYEQYF
CDR3 DNA: TGTGCCAGCAGCCAAAGTATGCAGTACGAGCAGTACTTC

clone size: .
V gene: TRBV4-2
D gene: TRBD2
J gene: TRBJ2-2
CDR3 protein: CASSQQAGEGGELFF
CDR3 DNA: TGTGCCAGCAGCCAACAGGCGGGGGAGGGCGGGGAGCTGTTTTTT

clone size: .
V gene: TRBV18
D gene: .
J gene: TRBJ1-2
CDR3 protein: CASSQGTAGAYGYTF
CDR3 DNA: TGTGCCAGCTCCCAAGGGACGGCAGGGGCCTATGGCTACACCTTC

clone size: few
V gene: TRBV6-6
D gene: TRBD1
J gene: TRBJ1-2
CDR3 protein: CASSMTGGRNGYTF
CDR3 DNA: TGTGCCAGCAGTATGACAGGGGGAAGGAATGGCTACACCTTC

clone size: few
V gene: TRBV9
D gene: TRBD1
J gene: TRBJ1-1
CDR3 protein: CASSVSTGENTEAFF
CDR3 DNA: TGTGCCAGCAGCGTATCAACAGGGGAAAACACTGAAGCTTTCTTT

clone size: many
V gene: TRBV28
D gene: .
J gene: TRBJ1-2
CDR3 protein: CASNRQTNYGYTF
CDR3 DNA: TGTGCCAGCAACCGACAGACCAACTATGGCTACACCTTC

clone size: .
V gene: TRBV19
D gene: .
J gene: TRBJ2-2
CDR3 protein: CASSIGAGTNTGELFF
CDR3 DNA: TGTGCCAGTAGTATAGGGGCCGGGACTAACACCGGGGAGCTGTTTTTT

clone size: .
V gene: TRBV15
D gene: .
J gene: TRBJ2-5
CDR3 protein: CATSRDPQETQYF
CDR3 DNA: TGTGCCACCAGCAGAGATCCACAAGAGACCCAGTACTTC

clone size: .
V gene: TRBV27
D gene: .
J gene: TRBJ2-3
CDR3 protein: CASSFLGGATDTQYF
CDR3 DNA: TGTGCCAGCAGTTTTCTAGGAGGGGCCACAGATACGCAGTATTTT

clone size: few
V gene: TRBV9
D gene: TRBD1
J gene: TRBJ2-1
CDR3 protein: CASSVWTGDPHEQFF
CDR3 DNA: TGTGCCAGCAGCGTGTGGACAGGGGATCCGCACGAGCAGTTCTTC

clone size: few
V gene: TRBV2
D gene: TRBD1
J gene: TRBJ1-2
CDR3 protein: CASSERQGAFGYTF
CDR3 DNA: TGTGCCAGCAGTGAACGACAGGGGGCTTTTGGCTACACCTTC

clone size: many
V gene: TRBV7-9
D gene: .
J gene: TRBJ2-6
CDR3 protein: CASSSSRSMSGANVLTF
CDR3 DNA: TGTGCCAGCAGCTCGAGCCGCTCCATGTCTGGGGCCAACGTCCTGACTTTC

clone size: .
V gene: TRBV7-9
D gene: TRBD1
J gene: TRBJ1-2
CDR3 protein: CASSADRGRSGYTF
CDR3 DNA: TGTGCCAGCAGCGCGGACAGGGGGCGGAGTGGCTACACCTTC

clone size: .
V gene: TRBV27
D gene: .
J gene: TRBJ1-2
CDR3 protein: CASTIGVGYGYTF
CDR3 DNA: TGTGCCAGCACTATAGGGGTCGGCTATGGCTACACCTTC

clone size: few
V gene: TRBV12-5
D gene: .
J gene: TRBJ2-1
CDR3 protein: CASGLPPERDEQFF
CDR3 DNA: TGTGCTAGTGGTTTGCCCCCCGAGCGGGATGAGCAGTTCTTC

clone size: few
V gene: TRBV25-1
D gene: .
J gene: TRBJ1-3
CDR3 protein: CASSVLAGAGNTIYF
CDR3 DNA: TGTGCCAGCAGTGTTCTAGCGGGGGCTGGAAACACCATATATTTT

clone size: .
V gene: TRBV5-1
D gene: TRBD2
J gene: TRBJ2-1
CDR3 protein: CASSLGGITYNEQFF
CDR3 DNA: TGCGCCAGCAGCCTCGGGGGGATTACCTACAATGAGCAGTTCTTC

clone size: few
V gene: TRBV6-5
D gene: .
J gene: TRBJ2-7
CDR3 protein: CASSYRQGGYEQYF
CDR3 DNA: TGTGCCAGCAGTTATCGGCAGGGAGGTTACGAGCAGTACTTC

clone size: few
V gene: TRBV7-2
D gene: TRBD2
J gene: TRBJ2-1
CDR3 protein: CASSSTSGGPLFF
CDR3 DNA: TGTGCCAGCAGCTCGACTAGCGGGGGGCCCCTCTTCTTC

clone size: .
V gene: TRBV2
D gene: TRBD1
J gene: TRBJ1-5
CDR3 protein: CASRQGARNQPQHF
CDR3 DNA: TGTGCCAGCAGGCAGGGGGCCAGGAATCAGCCCCAGCATTTT

clone size: few
V gene: TRBV6-1
D gene: TRBD2
J gene: TRBJ2-1
CDR3 protein: CASSRLAGVNEQFF
CDR3 DNA: TGTGCCAGCAGTAGATTAGCGGGAGTTAATGAGCAGTTCTTC

clone size: .
V gene: TRBV7-2
D gene: .
J gene: TRBJ1-1
CDR3 protein: CASSLASRGNTEAFF
CDR3 DNA: TGTGCCAGCAGCTTAGCGTCCAGGGGGAACACTGAAGCTTTCTTT

clone size: .
V gene: TRBV29-1
D gene: TRBD1
J gene: TRBJ1-1
CDR3 protein: CSAWTGVREAFF
CDR3 DNA: TGCAGCGCCTGGACAGGGGTCCGTGAAGCTTTCTTT